One sample yielded the 16 T cell receptor beta chains listed below, sequenced in a study of early T cells in non-severe SARS-CoV-2 infection. A single record per CDR3 protein comes from TCRdb applying MiXCR to the 5' RACE reads. Altogether fewer than 95,000 distinct CDR3 sequences are present, around 17% being singletons, with the ten largest covering roughly 4.7%. Sequenced here: whole blood, sampled at baseline. The source of these receptors is an adult who was a healthcare worker with PCR-confirmed SARS-CoV-2 infection or an uninfected control (not recorded which).

This clonotype was observed many times. Written as DNA, the CDR3 is TGTGCCAGCAGTTTAGGACGTAATCAGCCCCAGCATTTT. Translating gives CASSLGRNQPQHF. The chain links TRBV12-3 or TRBV12-4 to TRBJ1-5; D not certain. The ends were cut back, 1 base at V and 4 bases at J, with 5 bases in the middle. This CDR3 is built from 13 residues.

On this clonotype itself: The junction departs from germline at one end; a sequencing error may be responsible. CDR3 DNA: TGCGCCAGCAGTTCCATCCGGGAGTCCGGGGAGCTGTTTTTT. As protein: CASSSIRESGELFF. J is TRBJ2-2 and V is TRBV27, with a weak D call TRBD2 (6 bases). The germline V gene encodes CDR1 MNHEY and CDR2 SMNVEV (reference sequence). The CDR3 sequence is 14 residues long.

The chain uses TRBV7-2 and TRBJ2-7; no firm D call. Germline V gene lookup returns CDR1 SGHTA and CDR2 FQGNSA. Deletions cut 11 bases from V and 0 bases from J, with 11 bases between. The CDR3 contains 12 residues. The CDR3 region is CASGPRSYEQYF. The DNA for the CDR3 is TGTGCCTCGGGCCCTCGCTCCTACGAGCAGTACTTC.

The V gene is TRBV4-1, the J gene TRBJ2-3; D is unclear. Trimming shortened V by 0 bases and J by 2 bases, and 9 bases separated the two germline ends. This CDR3 region has 15 residues. The germline V gene encodes CDR1 MGHRA and CDR2 YSYEKL. DNA of the CDR3: TGCGCCAGCAGCCAAGAAGCTAGGCACACAGATACGCAGTATTTT. This translates into CASSQEARHTDTQYF.

This CDR3 reads CASSLMRANQPQHF. Written as DNA, the CDR3 is TGTGCCAGCAGTTTAATGCGGGCGAATCAGCCCCAGCATTTT. This rearrangement joins TRBV12-3 or TRBV12-4 to TRBJ1-5; D uncertain. The CDR3 contains 14 residues. V was shortened by 2 bases and J by 4 bases, with 9 bases between the two germline ends.

This clonotype came up many times. V gene TRBV6-5 combines with J gene TRBJ1-6; D is possibly TRBD1 (5 bases). V lost 0 bases, J lost 10 bases, and 13 bases lay in between. The CDR3 consists of 15 residues. Germline V lookup: CDR1 MNHEY, CDR2 SVGAGI. CDR3: CASSYSRQRESPLHF. The CDR3 DNA reads as TGTGCCAGCAGTTACTCGAGACAGAGGGAATCACCCCTCCACTTT.

In this sample, this clonotype turned up many times. The chain recombines TRBV28 with TRBJ2-1; 9 bases map to TRBD1. V dropped 2 bases and J dropped 4; count of bases not matched to a gene: 6. From germline, CDR1 is MDHEN and CDR2 SYDVKM. This CDR3 has 16 residues. CDR3: CASSLGDRGAYNEQFF. CDR3 sequence (DNA): TGTGCCAGCAGTTTAGGTGACAGGGGGGCATACAATGAGCAGTTCTTC. The complete variable domain, with remaining parts taken from reference TRBV28 and TRBJ2-1, reads DVKVTQSSRYLVKRTGEKVFLECVQDMDHENMFWYRQDPGLGLRLIYFSYDVKMKEKGDIPEGYSVSREKKERFSLILESASTNQTSMYLCASSLGDRGAYNEQFFGPGTRLTVL.

This chain connects TRBV10-2 to TRBJ2-7; the match to TRBD2 covers 7 bases. There are 11 residues in the CDR3. The V gene end was trimmed by 8 bases and the J gene end by 4 bases; junction bases not matched to a gene: 2. Germline CDR1 reads WSHSY; CDR2 reads SAAADI. The CDR3 nucleotides read TGCGCCAGCGCTAGCGGATACGAGCAGTACTTC. Amino acid sequence: CASASGYEQYF.

The V call is TRBV4-1, the J call TRBJ1-5, with D unresolved. CDR3 size: 14 residues. Germline-derived CDR1 and CDR2 are MGHRA and YSYEKL. Trimming stripped 0 bases from V and 7 bases from J, with 10 bases between. The DNA of the CDR3 is TGCGCCAGCAGCCAAGAAGGTGCGGGACAGCCCCAGCATTTT. The encoded protein is CASSQEGAGQPQHF.

This clonotype was recorded at least ten times. V gene TRBV12-3 or TRBV12-4 combines with J gene TRBJ1-1; no clear D. CDR3 length equals 12 residues. Trimming removed 5 bases at V and 5 bases at J, with 9 bases between. CDR3 nucleotides: TGTGCCAGCAGTCCAACGGGGACTGAAGCTTTCTTT. It codes for CASSPTGTEAFF.

This clonotype was found many times. V is TRBV4-2 and J is TRBJ2-7, with 10 bases lining up with TRBD2. CDR1 is LGHNA and CDR2 is YNFKEQ in the germline V gene. The length of the CDR3 is 13 residues. With 0 bases clipped from V and 11 bases from J, the junction kept 4 bases outside the gene matches. CDR3 sequence reads: CASSQDGSGREYF. Here the CDR3 DNA reads TGTGCCAGCAGCCAAGACGGCAGCGGGAGGGAGTACTTC.

At least ten counts were recorded for this clonotype. This sequence joins TRBV28 and TRBJ2-2; tentatively, D is TRBD1 (6 bases). Germline V gene lookup returns CDR1 MDHEN and CDR2 SYDVKM. V gave up 6 bases and J gave up 7 bases, with 9 bases separating them. The CDR3 extends over 12 amino acids. The CDR3 coding sequence is TGTGCCAGCAGCTTAGGGGGCGGGGAGCTGTTTTTT. It translates to CASSLGGGELFF. The full variable domain, completed using reference TRBV28 and TRBJ2-2, is DVKVTQSSRYLVKRTGEKVFLECVQDMDHENMFWYRQDPGLGLRLIYFSYDVKMKEKGDIPEGYSVSREKKERFSLILESASTNQTSMYLCASSLGGGELFFGEGSRLTVL.

This clonotype was recorded a few times. The chain couples TRBV7-3 to TRBJ2-2; D call uncertain. Germline loops: CDR1 SGHTA, CDR2 FQGTGA. With 0 bases removed from V and 5 bases from J, the gap between germline ends came to 4 bases. The CDR3 sequence is 13 residues long. CDR3 nucleotides: TGTGCCAGCAGCTTAACTATTACCGGGGAGCTGTTTTTT. Amino acid sequence: CASSLTITGELFF.

The sample holds many counts of this clonotype. This sequence joins TRBV4-1 and TRBJ1-3; D gene unclear. V lost 3 bases and J lost 2, with 8 bases in between. The CDR3 is 14 amino acids. The germline V gene has CDR1 MGHRA and CDR2 YSYEKL. Written as DNA, the CDR3 is TGCGCCAGCAGCCACGGACTTACTGGAAACACCATATATTTT. This translates into CASSHGLTGNTIYF.

The chain links TRBV10-3 to TRBJ2-4; TRBD2 agrees at 8 bases. V was clipped by 6 bases and J by 5 bases; unmatched bases: 6. Germline V gene lookup returns CDR1 ENHRY and CDR2 SYGVKD. The CDR3 totals 14 residues. The CDR3 spells CAIREPAGENIQYF. DNA of the CDR3: TGTGCCATCAGGGAGCCAGCGGGGGAAAACATTCAGTACTTC.

The chain recombines TRBV7-9 with TRBJ1-1; D not certain. CDR1 and CDR2 from the germline V gene are SEHNR and FQNEAQ (reference sequence). Trimming shortened V by 3 bases and J by 5 bases, and 13 bases separated the two germline ends. The CDR3 covers 14 residues. CDR3 loop: CASSFASEATEAFF. The CDR3 region has the DNA TGTGCCAGCAGCTTTGCCAGCGAAGCTACTGAAGCTTTCTTT.